Listed here is a single T cell receptor beta chain. Deletions cut 6 bases from V and 4 bases from J, with 19 bases between. The CDR3 has 15 residues. CDR1 is DFQATT and CDR2 is SNEGSKA in the germline V gene (reference sequence). The source of the sample is a study of T-cell reconstitution after alpha-beta-depleted transplantation in children. Preparing the TCRbeta library involved the use of unique molecular identifiers. MiXCR was run by TCRdb on the PCR reads, yielding one entry per CDR3 protein. The sample gives roughly 790,000 distinct CDR3 sequences, roughly 15% of which show up once; 5% is in the top ten.

The genes are TRBV20-1 and TRBJ2-1; D perhaps matches TRBD1 (5 bases). Here the sequenced sample was PBMCs, mostly from graft donor cells, taken 360 days after TCRalphabeta/CD19-depleted stem cell transplant. The clonotype originates from a male patient younger than 18 who had a stem cell transplant for acute lymphoblastic leukemia, so the T cells may come from the graft donor. For the CDR3, the DNA is TGCAGTGCCGTTGGGGCAGCCTATGGGTACAATGAGCAGTTCTTC. This translates into CSAVGAAYGYNEQFF.